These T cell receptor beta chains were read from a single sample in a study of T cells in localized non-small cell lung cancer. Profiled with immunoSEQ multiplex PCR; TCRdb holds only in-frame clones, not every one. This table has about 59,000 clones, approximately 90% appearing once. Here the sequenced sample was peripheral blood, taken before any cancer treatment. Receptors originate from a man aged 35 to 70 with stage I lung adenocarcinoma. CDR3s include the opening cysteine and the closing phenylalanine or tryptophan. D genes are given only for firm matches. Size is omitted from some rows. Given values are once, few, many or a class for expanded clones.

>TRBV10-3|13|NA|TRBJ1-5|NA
TGTGCCATTCAGCGGGACGGCAATCAGCCCCAGCATTTT
CAIQRDGNQPQHF
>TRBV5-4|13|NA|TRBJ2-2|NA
TGTGTCAGCAGTCGGACAGACACCGGGGAGCTGTTTTTT
CVSSRTDTGELFF
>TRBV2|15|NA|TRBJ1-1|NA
TGTGCCAGCAGTGTAACCGGGCAGGGAGGCACTGAAGCTTTCTTT
CASSVTGQGGTEAFF
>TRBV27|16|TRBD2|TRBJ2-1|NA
TGTGCCAGCAGTCAACGACTAGCGGTGTCCTACAATGAGCAGTTCTTC
CASSQRLAVSYNEQFF
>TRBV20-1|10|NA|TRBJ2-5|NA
TGCAGTGCTCCCGAAGAGACCCAGTACTTC
CSAPEETQYF
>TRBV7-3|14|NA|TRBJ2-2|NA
TGTGCCAGCAGCCCCGGGCCAAACACCGGGGAGCTGTTTTTT
CASSPGPNTGELFF
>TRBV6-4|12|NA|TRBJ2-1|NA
TGTGCCAGCAGTGACCAAGGTGGTGAGCAGTTCTTC
CASSDQGGEQFF
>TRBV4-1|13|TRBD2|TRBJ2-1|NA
TGCGCCAGTGGGAGGGGAACCTACAATGAGCAGTTCTTC
CASGRGTYNEQFF
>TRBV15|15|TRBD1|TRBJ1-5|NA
TGTGCCACCAGCAGAGTAGGGGGCTCGCATCAGCCCCAGCATTTT
CATSRVGGSHQPQHF
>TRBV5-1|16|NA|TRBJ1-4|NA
TGCGCCAGCAGCTTGACGGGGGCCGGGAGGTTCGGAAAACTGTTTTTT
CASSLTGAGRFGKLFF
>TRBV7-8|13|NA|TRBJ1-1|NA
TGTGCCAGCAGCACAGACAGAGGTACTGAAGCTTTCTTT
CASSTDRGTEAFF
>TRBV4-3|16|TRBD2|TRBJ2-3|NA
TGCGCCAGCAGCCAAGCCTTGACTAGCGGCACAGATACGCAGTATTTT
CASSQALTSGTDTQYF
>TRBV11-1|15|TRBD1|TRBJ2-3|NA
TGTGCCAGCAGCTTATCCAGGGGGCAAACAGATACGCAGTATTTT
CASSLSRGQTDTQYF
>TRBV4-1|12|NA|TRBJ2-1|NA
TGCGCCAGCAGCCATGGAAAGAGTGAGCAGTTCTTC
CASSHGKSEQFF
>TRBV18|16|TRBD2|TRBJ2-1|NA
TGTGCCAGCTCACCACCGGGACTACCGTTTTACAATGAGCAGTTCTTC
CASSPPGLPFYNEQFF
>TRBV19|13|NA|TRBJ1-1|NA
TGTGCCAGTCGACGGGTGATGAACACTGAAGCTTTCTTT
CASRRVMNTEAFF
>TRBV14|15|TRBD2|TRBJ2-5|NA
TGTGCCAGCAGCCGGCGACTAGCGGGGCAAGAGACCCAGTACTTC
CASSRRLAGQETQYF
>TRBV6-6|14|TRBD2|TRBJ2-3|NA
TGTGCCAGCAGTTACAACGGGAGGGGAGATACGCAGTATTTT
CASSYNGRGDTQYF
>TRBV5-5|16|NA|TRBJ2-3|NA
TGTGCCAGCAGCTTGGAGGCGGTTCTGAGCACAGATACGCAGTATTTT
CASSLEAVLSTDTQYF
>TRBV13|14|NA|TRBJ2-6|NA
TGTGCCAGCAGATTATTCGGTGGGGCCAACGTCCTGACTTTC
CASRLFGGANVLTF
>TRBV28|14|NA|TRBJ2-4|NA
TGTGCCAGCAGTTTACGCGGTCCGGGGAACATTCAGTACTTC
CASSLRGPGNIQYF
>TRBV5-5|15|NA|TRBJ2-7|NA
TGTGCCAGCAGCTTGTCCCCAGGGCTCAGTTACGAGCAGTACTTC
CASSLSPGLSYEQYF
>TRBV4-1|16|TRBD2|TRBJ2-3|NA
TGCGCCAGCAGGGGACTAGCGGGAGGGAGCACAGATACGCAGTATTTT
CASRGLAGGSTDTQYF
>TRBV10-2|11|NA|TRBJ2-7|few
TGCGCCAGCAGTGATTTCAACGAGCAGTACTTC
CASSDFNEQYF
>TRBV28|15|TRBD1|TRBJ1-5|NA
TGTGCCAGCAGTTTAGGGCAGGGGGCCCTTCAGCCCCAGCATTTT
CASSLGQGALQPQHF
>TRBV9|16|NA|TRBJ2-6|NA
TGTGCCAGCAGCGCGACTTGGATCTCTGGGGCCAACGTCCTGACTTTC
CASSATWISGANVLTF
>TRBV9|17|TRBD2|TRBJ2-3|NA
TGTGCCAGCAGCCACACGTCCTATGCGGGAGTGATAGATACGCAGTATTTT
CASSHTSYAGVIDTQYF
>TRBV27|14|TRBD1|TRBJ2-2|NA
TGTGCCAGCAGTTTAGACAGGGGGGCCGGGGAGCTGTTTTTT
CASSLDRGAGELFF
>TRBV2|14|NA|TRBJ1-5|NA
TGTGCCAGCAGTGGTACCGCGGGCCGCCAGCCCCAGCATTTT
CASSGTAGRQPQHF
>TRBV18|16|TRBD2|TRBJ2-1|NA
TGTGCCAGCTCACCTGGGACTAGCGGGACCTACAATGAGCAGTTCTTC
CASSPGTSGTYNEQFF
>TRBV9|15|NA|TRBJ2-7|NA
TGTGCCAGCAGCGTAGGAGGGGGACGGCACTACGAGCAGTACTTC
CASSVGGGRHYEQYF
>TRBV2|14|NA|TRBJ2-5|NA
TGTGCCAGCAGTGAAACGATCGGAAAAGAGACCCAGTACTTC
CASSETIGKETQYF
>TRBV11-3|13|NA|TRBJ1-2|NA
TGTGCCAGCAGCCCTACGACATCCAGGGGCTACACCTTC
CASSPTTSRGYTF
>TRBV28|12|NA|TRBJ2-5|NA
TGTGCCAGCCGGGACTTCCAGAAGACCCAGTACTTC
CASRDFQKTQYF
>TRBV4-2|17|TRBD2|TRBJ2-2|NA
TGTGCCAGCAGCCCCACCGGACTAGCGGGAAACACCGGGGAGCTGTTTTTT
CASSPTGLAGNTGELFF
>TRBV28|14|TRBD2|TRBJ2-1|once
TGTGCCAGAGAGCGGGAGGGCGCCTACAATGAGCAGTTCTTC
CAREREGAYNEQFF
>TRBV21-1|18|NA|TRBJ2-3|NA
TGTGCCAGCAGCACTCCGTCATCGGGGGATGGGAGGACAGATACGCAGTATTTT
CASSTPSSGDGRTDTQYF
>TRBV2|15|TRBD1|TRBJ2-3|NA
TGTGCCAGCAGTCACCCGGGACAGGACACAGATACGCAGTATTTT
CASSHPGQDTDTQYF
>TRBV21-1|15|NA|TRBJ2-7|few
TGTGCCAGCAGCAAAGCGAGGACTAGCGGCTACGAGCAGTACTTC
CASSKARTSGYEQYF
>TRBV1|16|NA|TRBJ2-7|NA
TGCACCAGCAGCCCCCGATCCCGGACTAGCCGCCACGAGCAGTACTTC
CTSSPRSRTSRHEQYF
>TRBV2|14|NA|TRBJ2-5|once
TGTGCCAGCAGTGAAGTCGGCTATAGAGAGACCCAGTACTTC
CASSEVGYRETQYF
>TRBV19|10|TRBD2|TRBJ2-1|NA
TGTGCCGGAGCGGGAAATGAGCAGTTCTTC
CAGAGNEQFF
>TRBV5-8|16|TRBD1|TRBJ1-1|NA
TGTGCCAGCAGCTCTCGAGGGGGCGCGTGGCTAACTGAAGCTTTCTTT
CASSSRGGAWLTEAFF
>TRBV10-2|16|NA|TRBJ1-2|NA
TGCGCCAGCAGTGTTGCGAAAATATACTCTAACTATGGCTACACCTTC
CASSVAKIYSNYGYTF
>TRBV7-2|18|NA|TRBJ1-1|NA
TGTGCCAGCAGCCAAGGATCAGGGTTGAATTATTTGAACACTGAAGCTTTCTTT
CASSQGSGLNYLNTEAFF
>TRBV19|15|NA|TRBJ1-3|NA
TGTGCCAGTAGTATCGGCACCGACTCTGGAAACACCATATATTTT
CASSIGTDSGNTIYF
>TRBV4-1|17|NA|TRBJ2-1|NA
TGCGCCAGCAGCCAAGATGGGCCTCGCGGGGCCGAGGATGAGCAGTTCTTC
CASSQDGPRGAEDEQFF
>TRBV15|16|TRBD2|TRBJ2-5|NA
TGTGCCACCAGCAGAGGATTTACTAGCGATCAAGAGACCCAGTACTTC
CATSRGFTSDQETQYF
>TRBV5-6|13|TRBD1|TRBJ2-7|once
TGTGCCAGCAACTCCATACCTCCGGGACAGGGGAACTTC
CASNSIPPGQGNF
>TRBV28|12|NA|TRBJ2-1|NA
TGTGCCAGCAGTTTACTAGTCGATGAGCAGTTCTTC
CASSLLVDEQFF
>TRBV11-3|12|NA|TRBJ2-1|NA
TGTGCCAGCAGCTTCGCGGGGCCTGAGCAGTTCTTC
CASSFAGPEQFF
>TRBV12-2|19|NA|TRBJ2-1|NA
TGTGCAAGTCGCCCAAGCCGGGACTACCCGCTGGGGTCCTACAATGAGCAGTTCTTC
CASRPSRDYPLGSYNEQFF
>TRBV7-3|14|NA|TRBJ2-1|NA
TGTGCCAGCAGCTTAGCGTCCTCCTACAATGAGCAGTTCTTC
CASSLASSYNEQFF
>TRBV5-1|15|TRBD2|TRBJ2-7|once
TGCGCCAGCAGCGGGAGGGGCGGGAAACACCACGAGCAGTACTTC
CASSGRGGKHHEQYF
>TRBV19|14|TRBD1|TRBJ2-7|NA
TGTGCCAGTAGTTCCGGGACAGGGTTTTACGAGCAGTACTTC
CASSSGTGFYEQYF